These 20 T cell receptor beta chains were all obtained from the same sample, sequenced in a study of HIV-infected children after antiretroviral therapy interruption. This sample's treatment: PENTA 11 planned treatment interruption arm or continuous ART arm. Unique molecular identifiers were included in an RNA-based 3' RACE TCR library. TCRdb analysed the 3' RACE reads with MiXCR anew, one entry per CDR3 protein. The sample holds some 38,000 distinct CDR3 sequences, approximately 6.1% seen once. The sample was CD45RA+ CD4+ T cells from PBMCs, pooled from several time points, taken from a donor given antiretroviral therapy, either interrupted or continuous. The sample's subset: naive CD4+ CD45RA+ CD45RO- T cells. These receptors were taken from a pool of human donors with HIV.

The table lists this clonotype with a few counts. The chain combines TRBV19 with TRBJ2-3; 14 nucleotides agree with TRBD2. The germline gives CDR1 LNHDA, CDR2 SQIVND (reference sequence). V lost 6 bases and J lost 0; bases outside the gene matches: 5. This CDR3 region has 17 residues. This CDR3 reads CASSLGLAGASTDTQYF. The CDR3 DNA sequence: TGTGCCAGTAGCCTGGGACTAGCGGGAGCTAGCACAGATACGCAGTATTTT.

This clonotype showed up many times. J is TRBJ1-1 and V is TRBV29-1; no clear D. The V and J ends lost 4 bases and 5 bases respectively, with 8 bases between them. Germline V gives CDR1 SQVTM, CDR2 ANQGSEA. The CDR3 is 11 residues long. For the CDR3, the DNA is TGCAGCGTTGGAAGATCGACTGAAGCTTTCTTT. This sequence encodes CSVGRSTEAFF.

This clonotype was detected many times. The J gene is TRBJ1-3, the V gene TRBV12-3 or TRBV12-4; D not resolved. The CDR3 totals 11 residues. V was shortened by 3 bases and J by 7 bases, with 4 bases between the two germline ends. The chain's CDR3 is CASSFGNTIYF. CDR3 in DNA: TGTGCCAGCAGTTTTGGGAACACCATATATTTT.

The chain has TRBV12-3 or TRBV12-4 and TRBJ1-2, with D unclear. CDR3 length: 14 residues. V was shortened by 7 bases and J by 4 bases, with 16 bases between the two germline ends. This CDR3 is CASKRREVAYGYTF. CDR3 coding DNA: TGTGCCAGCAAGAGGAGGGAGGTTGCCTATGGCTACACCTTC.

The chain has TRBV6-6 and TRBJ2-3; 16 bases are a match to TRBD2. This CDR3 is 18 amino acids long. Germline CDR1 MNHNY, CDR2 SVGAGI (reference sequence). The J segment lost 4 bases and the V segment lost 5 bases, leaving 9 bases of the junction unmatched. In DNA form, the CDR3 reads TGTGCCAGCAGTCCCGAAGGGGGACTAGCGGGAGGGGCAGATACGCAGTATTTT. Its translation: CASSPEGGLAGGADTQYF.

This clonotype was observed at least ten times. The chain carries TRBV29-1 and TRBJ2-4; TRBD1 matches at 9 bases. Germline CDR1 is SQVTM and CDR2 is ANQGSEA. The junction had 6 bases not matched to a gene; V was cut back by 2 bases and J by 4 bases. This CDR3 is built from 15 residues. Here the CDR3 reads CSVEPPGQGKNIQYF. CDR3 DNA: TGCAGCGTTGAACCCCCCGGACAGGGGAAAAACATTCAGTACTTC.

The chain uses TRBV28 and TRBJ2-7; D is unresolved. From germline, CDR1 is MDHEN and CDR2 SYDVKM. This CDR3 has 12 residues. V lost 5 bases, J lost 2 bases, and 7 bases lay in between. CDR3 loop: CASSVLTYEQYF. The CDR3 bases are TGTGCCAGCAGTGTATTGACCTACGAGCAGTACTTC.

In this sample, this clonotype turned up many times. This sequence joins TRBV14 and TRBJ2-7, with D tentatively TRBD2 (6 bases). The germline V and J ends were trimmed by 1 base and 4 bases, with 20 bases remaining between them. Germline assignment: CDR1 SGHDN and CDR2 FVKESK. The CDR3 extends over 17 amino acids. Here the CDR3 reads CASSQVPRPDYAYEQYF. In DNA form, the CDR3 reads TGTGCCAGCAGCCAAGTCCCTCGGCCGGACTATGCATACGAGCAGTACTTC. Based on the CDR3 plus reference TRBV14 and TRBJ2-7, the full variable domain is EAGVTQFPSHSVIEKGQTVTLRCDPISGHDNLYWYRRVMGKEIKFLLHFVKESKQDESGMPNNRFLAERTGGTYSTLKVQPAELEDSGVYFCASSQVPRPDYAYEQYFGPGTRLTVT.

Details on this clonotype: A single base separates this from a much larger clone, so it may be a read error. The rearrangement links TRBV12-3 or TRBV12-4 to TRBJ1-4; D is unclear. CDR3 size: 15 residues. CDR3 protein: CTSSSSTGFNEKLFF. The CDR3 region has the DNA TGTACCAGCAGTTCGTCGACGGGGTTCAATGAAAAACTGTTTTTT.

Only a few counts were recorded for this clonotype. V is TRBV24-1 and J is TRBJ2-2; D not certain. Germline CDR1 and CDR2: KGHDR and SFDVKD. This CDR3 comprises 14 residues. V was pared by 4 bases and J by 4 bases, with 9 bases between. CDR3 nucleotide sequence: TGTGCCACCAGTGACATACTATCCACCGGGGAGCTGTTTTTT. Translated: CATSDILSTGELFF.

This clonotype was found a few times. This rearrangement joins TRBV20-1 to TRBJ2-7, with TRBD2 identical over 9 bases. The junction had 10 bases not matched to a gene; V was cut back by 6 bases and J by 1 base. CDR3 length: 15 amino acids. Germline CDR1 DFQATT, CDR2 SNEGSKA (reference sequence). CDR3 amino acids: CSAPGAGGPSYEQYF. The CDR3 DNA sequence: TGCAGTGCCCCAGGGGCGGGAGGGCCGTCCTACGAGCAGTACTTC.

This clonotype was picked up many times. The chain uses TRBV12-3 or TRBV12-4 and TRBJ2-5; 12 bases fit TRBD2. The CDR3 consists of 17 residues. V was clipped by 5 bases and J by 4 bases; unmatched bases: 11. The CDR3: CASSLKTSGGRRETQYF. The DNA of the CDR3 is TGTGCCAGCAGTCTAAAAACTAGCGGGGGGAGGCGAGAGACCCAGTACTTC.

This clonotype was observed many times. The chain joins TRBV5-1 to TRBJ2-5; the D gene is possibly TRBD2 (7 bases). Germline assignment: CDR1 SGHRS and CDR2 YFSETQ. This CDR3 region has 14 residues. V lost 1 base and J 5 bases, leaving 12 bases between the germline ends. CDR3 loop: CASSLQGREETQYF. The DNA of the CDR3 is TGCGCCAGCAGCTTGCAGGGGAGGGAGGAGACCCAGTACTTC.

This clonotype was counted a few times. J is TRBJ2-7 and V is TRBV7-2; D not resolved. The germline CDR1 and CDR2 sequences are SGHTA and FQGNSA. The length of the CDR3 is 15 residues. V lost 1 base, J lost 3 bases, and 13 bases lay in between. The CDR3 protein is CASSLGIRLFYEQYF. The CDR3 bases are TGTGCCAGCAGCTTAGGGATCCGGCTGTTCTACGAGCAGTACTTC. The complete variable domain, with remaining parts taken from reference TRBV7-2 and TRBJ2-7, reads GAGVSQSPSNKVTEKGKDVELRCDPISGHTALYWYRQSLGQGLEFLIYFQGNSAPDKSGLPSDRFSAERTGGSVSTLTIQRTQQEDSAVYLCASSLGIRLFYEQYFGPGTRLTVT.

This clonotype was counted many times. The chain couples TRBV6-5 to TRBJ2-1, with 7 bases that match TRBD1. V trimming: 1 base; J trimming: 6 bases; junction bases outside the gene matches: 3. This CDR3 comprises 14 residues. Germline V gene data show CDR1 as MNHEY and CDR2 as SVGAGI. Here the CDR3 DNA reads TGTGCCAGCAGTTACTTCCGGGACAGCAATGAGCAGTTCTTC. It codes for CASSYFRDSNEQFF.

This clonotype was seen at least ten times. This sequence joins TRBV11-2 and TRBJ2-7, with TRBD2 matching over 14 bases. The CDR3 loop spans 18 amino acids. Looked up from germline, CDR1 is SGHAT and CDR2 is FQNNGV. V shed 5 bases, J shed 5 bases, and the junction held 14 bases outside the gene matches. Written as DNA, the CDR3 is TGTGCCAGCAGCGTCACCGGGACTAGCGGGAGAAACCGGGACGAGCAGTACTTC. This codes for CASSVTGTSGRNRDEQYF.

This chain connects TRBV6-5 to TRBJ1-2, with TRBD1 as a possible D gene (6 bases). The CDR3 is 17 residues long. V lost 0 bases to trimming and J lost 4 bases, with 18 bases between them. The germline V gene encodes CDR1 MNHEY and CDR2 SVGAGI. The CDR3 is CASSYSVLGRGVYGYTF. In DNA, the CDR3 is TGTGCCAGCAGTTACTCGGTCTTAGGCAGGGGAGTCTATGGCTACACCTTC.

Remarks on this clonotype: This may stem from a read error, because a much larger clone lies one nucleotide away. The chain carries TRBV28 and TRBJ2-7; D unresolved. V was cut by 10 bases and J by 10 bases, with 20 bases left in between. Germline-derived CDR1 and CDR2 are MDHEN and SYDVKM. The CDR3 contains 12 residues. CDR3: CAIGDSGNEQYF. The CDR3 region has the DNA TGTGCCATCGGTGATTCGGGTAATGAACAGTACTTC.

Many counts were recorded for this clonotype. The chain uses TRBV7-2 and TRBJ1-1; D gene uncertain. Trimming cost V 5 bases and J 7 bases, with 17 bases left between them. The germline V gene encodes CDR1 SGHTA and CDR2 FQGNSA. The CDR3 totals 14 residues. CDR3 nucleotide sequence: TGTGCCAGCAGCCGCCCCCGGACGGGGTTTGAAGCTTTCTTT. This translates into CASSRPRTGFEAFF.

This clonotype was counted ten times or more. The chain joins TRBV7-2 to TRBJ1-5; D might be TRBD1 (5 bases). With 6 bases removed from V and 7 bases from J, the gap between germline ends came to 13 bases. The length of the CDR3 is 13 residues. Germline CDR1 and CDR2: SGHTA and FQGNSA. The CDR3 DNA reads as TGTGCCAGCAGTACATGGGGGAGGCAGCCCCAGCATTTT. It yields the protein CASSTWGRQPQHF.